Shown below are 12 T cell receptor beta chains from a single sample sequenced in a study of cytomegalovirus exposure and HLA in healthy donors. The PCR used 60 Vbeta and 13 Jbeta primers. Produced via immunoSEQ multiplex PCR; TCRdb's table is partial and in-frame only. The sample lists 90,000 to 100,000 clones; roughly 80% were seen once. The sample was PBMCs. The receptors originated from a man in his forties or fifties in good health and CMV-seronegative.

As to this clone: Additional DNA sequences in this sample encode the identical CDR3. The rearrangement links TRBV5-6 to TRBJ2-5; weak D call: TRBD2 (6 bases). Trimming stripped 4 bases from V and 4 bases from J, with 20 bases between. In germline, CDR1 is SGHDT, CDR2 YYEEEE. The CDR3 has 16 amino acids. CDR3 coding DNA: TGTGCCAGCAGCCCCCCAGCAGGAGGGCTGGTAGAGACCCAGTACTTC. Its protein product is CASSPPAGGLVETQYF.

The V call is TRBV28, the J call TRBJ1-3, with 7 bases fitting TRBD1. The V gene end was trimmed by 5 bases and the J gene end by 2 bases; junction bases not matched to a gene: 12. Per germline, CDR1 MDHEN and CDR2 SYDVKM. CDR3 length: 17 amino acids. The CDR3 DNA follows: TGTGCCAGCAGTCCCCTCCGACAGGGTTACCCTGGAAACACCATATATTTT. Translating gives CASSPLRQGYPGNTIYF.

This rearrangement joins TRBV5-1 to TRBJ1-2, with D perhaps TRBD1 (5 bases). This CDR3 region has 18 residues. Trimming removed 0 bases from V and 5 bases from J, with 23 bases in between. Germline V CDR1 and CDR2: SGHRS, YFSETQ. The CDR3 DNA reads as TGCGCCAGCAGCTTGGTTTTTAGGGGCGCTCAGAAGGAATATGGCTACACCTTC. This encodes CASSLVFRGAQKEYGYTF.

This clone came up once. This chain uses TRBV9 with TRBJ2-1; 7 nucleotides line up with TRBD2. Germline loops: CDR1 SGDLS, CDR2 YYNGEE. The CDR3 loop spans 16 amino acids. Losses at the gene ends were 4 bases for V and 3 bases for J; bases not matched to a gene: 10. DNA for the CDR3: TGTGCCAGCAGCCCCCGGGGCCAGCGGGACTACAATGAGCAGTTCTTC. Translation gives CASSPRGQRDYNEQFF.

The J gene is TRBJ1-1, the V gene TRBV6-5, with 7 bases fitting TRBD1. With 10 bases clipped from V and 6 bases from J, the junction kept 14 bases outside the gene matches. The germline V gene encodes CDR1 MNHEY and CDR2 SVGAGI. The CDR3 covers 14 residues. The CDR3 coding sequence is TGTGCCATCAGAAAGGGGGCTTGGGACGCTGAAGCTTTCTTT. Translation: CAIRKGAWDAEAFF.

V gene TRBV5-6 combines with J gene TRBJ1-2, with a tentative D call TRBD1 (6 bases). CDR1 and CDR2 (germline): SGHDT, YYEEEE. The ends were cut back, 3 bases at V and 5 bases at J, with 11 bases in the middle. This CDR3 region has 13 residues. DNA for the CDR3: TGTGCCAGCAGCTCCCCCGACAGGTATGGCTACACCTTC. Translated: CASSSPDRYGYTF.

This sequence joins TRBV15 and TRBJ2-3; 7 bases line up with TRBD2. Germline V gene sequence: CDR1 LNHNV, CDR2 YYDKDF (reference sequence). The CDR3 spans 16 residues. The junction had 14 bases not matched to a gene; V was cut back by 4 bases and J by 7 bases. The CDR3 DNA reads as TGTGCCACCAGCACGGGGGAGGGACCCGAGATTTATACGCAGTATTTT. It is translated as CATSTGEGPEIYTQYF.

The chain links TRBV19 to TRBJ2-2, with 14 bases lining up with TRBD2. The CDR3 consists of 17 residues. Germline V CDR1 and CDR2: LNHDA, SQIVND (reference sequence). J was trimmed by 6 bases and V by 7 bases; bases with no gene match: 10. CDR3 in amino acids: CASTALTSGRAPGELFF. In DNA, the CDR3 is TGTGCCAGTACCGCCTTGACTAGCGGGAGGGCCCCCGGGGAGCTGTTTTTT.

The chain recombines TRBV9 with TRBJ1-5, with D possibly TRBD1 on 5 matching bases. The germline V gene encodes CDR1 SGDLS and CDR2 YYNGEE. Trimming pared 1 base from V and 4 bases from J, leaving 12 bases between. The CDR3 covers 15 residues. The CDR3 spells CASSVSGTGNQPQHF. As DNA, the CDR3 is TGTGCCAGCAGCGTATCGGGCACAGGAAATCAGCCCCAGCATTTT. The variable domain in full, with the rest retrieved from reference TRBV9 and TRBJ1-5, is DSGVTQTPKHLITATGQRVTLRCSPRSGDLSVYWYQQSLDQGLQFLIQYYNGEERAKGNILERFSAQQFPDLHSELNLSSLELGDSALYFCASSVSGTGNQPQHFGDGTRLSIL.

Comment on this clone: Compared with germline, one end of the junction differs, possibly owing to a read error. This rearrangement joins TRBV7-9 to TRBJ2-1; 11 bases line up with TRBD2. From germline, CDR1 is SEHNR and CDR2 FQNEAQ (reference sequence). The CDR3 contains 19 residues. The CDR3 reads CSSSLFRLAGRRAAYEQFF. The CDR3 region has the DNA TGTTCCAGCAGCTTGTTTCGACTAGCGGGACGTCGAGCCGCCTATGAGCAGTTCTTC. The variable domain in full, with the rest retrieved from reference TRBV7-9 and TRBJ2-1, is DTGVSQNPRHKITKRGQNVTFRCDPISEHNRLYWYRQTLGQGPEFLTYFQNEAQLEKSRLLSDRFSAERPKGSFSTLEIQRTEQGDSAMYLCSSSLFRLAGRRAAYEQFFGPGTRLTVL.

The gene calls are TRBV7-9 and TRBJ2-1; maybe TRBD1 (6 bases). The germline V and J ends were trimmed by 5 bases and 5 bases, with 7 bases remaining between them. This CDR3 contains 12 residues. From germline, CDR1 is SEHNR and CDR2 FQNEAQ (reference sequence). The CDR3 bases are TGTGCCAGCAGCCGGACAGACAATGAGCAGTTCTTC. Translated: CASSRTDNEQFF.

J is TRBJ1-1 and V is TRBV9; the match to TRBD1 covers 7 bases. The CDR3 is made up of 14 amino acids. From germline, CDR1 is SGDLS and CDR2 YYNGEE. After removal of 0 bases from V and 5 bases from J, the junction contained 4 bases not matched to a gene. Here the CDR3 reads CASSVGDRETEAFF. CDR3 in DNA: TGTGCCAGCAGCGTAGGGGACAGAGAAACTGAAGCTTTCTTT.